This T cell receptor (beta chain) was identified in a study of T-cell memory formation after mild COVID-19. Study-level results: Clones that contracted from day 15 to 85 had balanced CD4/CD8; later expanders were CD4+ biased.

The CDR3 loop spans 14 amino acids. Germline CDR1 SGHTA, CDR2 FQGNSA. Between the trimmed V and J ends, which lost 1 base and 7 bases, there was a span of 14 bases. This clonotype has more than one count but fewer than ten. The target antigen is unknown. TCRdb re-derived calls from the 5' RACE reads in MiXCR, one entry per CDR3 protein. Of 340,000 or so distinct CDR3 sequences listed, 10% to 15% are singletons. This sequence joins TRBV7-2 and TRBJ2-7, with D possibly being TRBD1 or TRBD2 (6 bases each). The receptor was derived from a man between 18 and 35 years old who had mild COVID-19 (a few samples of this study predate the infection). Cell type and time point are not known. Sequencing used PBMCs or a T cell subset sorted from them (not recorded which). The CDR3 nucleotides read TGTGCCAGCAGCTTAGTCCCGGGGGCTGTAGAGCAGTACTTC. This gives the protein CASSLVPGAVEQYF.